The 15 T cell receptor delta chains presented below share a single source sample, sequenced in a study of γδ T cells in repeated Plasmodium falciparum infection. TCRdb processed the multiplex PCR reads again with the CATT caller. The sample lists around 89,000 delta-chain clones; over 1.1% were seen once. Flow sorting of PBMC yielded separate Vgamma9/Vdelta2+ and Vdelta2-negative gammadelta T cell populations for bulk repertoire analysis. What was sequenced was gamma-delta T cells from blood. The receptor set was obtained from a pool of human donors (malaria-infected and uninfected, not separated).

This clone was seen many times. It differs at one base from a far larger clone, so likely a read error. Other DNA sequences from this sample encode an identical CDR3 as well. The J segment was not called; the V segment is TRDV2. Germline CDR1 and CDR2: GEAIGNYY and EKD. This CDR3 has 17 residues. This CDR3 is CACDTVASDPYTDKLIF. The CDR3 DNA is TGTGCCTGTGACACCGTCGCCAGTGACCCGTACACCGATAAGCTCATCTTT.

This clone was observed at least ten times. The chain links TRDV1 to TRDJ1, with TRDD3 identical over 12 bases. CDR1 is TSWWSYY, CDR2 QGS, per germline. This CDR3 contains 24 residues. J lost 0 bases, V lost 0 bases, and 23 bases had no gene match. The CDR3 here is CALGELCPTAGGYALREYTDKLIF. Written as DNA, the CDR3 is TGTGCTCTTGGGGAACTCTGTCCTACGGCTGGGGGATACGCTTTGAGGGAGTACACCGATAAACTCATCTTT.

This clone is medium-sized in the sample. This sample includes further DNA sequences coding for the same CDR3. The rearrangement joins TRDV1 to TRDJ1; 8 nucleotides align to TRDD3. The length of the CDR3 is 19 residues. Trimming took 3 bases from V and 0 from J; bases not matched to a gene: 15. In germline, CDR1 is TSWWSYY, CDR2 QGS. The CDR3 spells CALGDLYHYRGGYTDKLIF. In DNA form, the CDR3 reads TGTGCTCTTGGGGACCTCTACCACTACCGTGGGGGATACACCGATAAACTCATCTTT.

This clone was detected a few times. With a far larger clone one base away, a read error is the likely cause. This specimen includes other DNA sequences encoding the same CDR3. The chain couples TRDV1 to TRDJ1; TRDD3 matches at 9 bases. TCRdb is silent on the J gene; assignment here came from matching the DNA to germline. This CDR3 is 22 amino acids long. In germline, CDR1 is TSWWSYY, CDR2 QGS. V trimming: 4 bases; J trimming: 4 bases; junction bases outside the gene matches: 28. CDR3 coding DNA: TGTGCTCTTGGGGTATTCTTCCGGAGTCGGGGGATACTCGGCTCACGGAGCGATAAACTCATCTTT. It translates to CALGVFFRSRGILGSRSDKLIF.

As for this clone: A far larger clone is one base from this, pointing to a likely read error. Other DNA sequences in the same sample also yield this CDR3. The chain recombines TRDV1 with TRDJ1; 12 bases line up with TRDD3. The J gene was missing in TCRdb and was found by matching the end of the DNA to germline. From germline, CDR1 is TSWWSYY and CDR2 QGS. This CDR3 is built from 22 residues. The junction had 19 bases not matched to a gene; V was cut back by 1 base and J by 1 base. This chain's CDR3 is CALGEPFGRSFWGIRPTDKLIF. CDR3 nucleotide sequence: TGTGCTCTTGGGGAACCCTTCGGGAGGTCCTTCTGGGGGATACGCCCCACCGATAAACTCATCTTT.

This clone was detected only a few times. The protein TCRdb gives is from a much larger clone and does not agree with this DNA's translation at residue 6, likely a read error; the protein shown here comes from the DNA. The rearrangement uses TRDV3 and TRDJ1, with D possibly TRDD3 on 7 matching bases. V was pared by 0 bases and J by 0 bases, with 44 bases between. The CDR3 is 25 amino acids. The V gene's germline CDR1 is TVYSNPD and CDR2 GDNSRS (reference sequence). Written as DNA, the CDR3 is TGTGCCTTTAGATTTCTCCTACGAAGGGCTGGGGGTTTAACGCCGCCAGGATGGTACACCGATAAACTCATCTTT. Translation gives CAFRFLLRRAGGLTPPGWYTDKLIF.

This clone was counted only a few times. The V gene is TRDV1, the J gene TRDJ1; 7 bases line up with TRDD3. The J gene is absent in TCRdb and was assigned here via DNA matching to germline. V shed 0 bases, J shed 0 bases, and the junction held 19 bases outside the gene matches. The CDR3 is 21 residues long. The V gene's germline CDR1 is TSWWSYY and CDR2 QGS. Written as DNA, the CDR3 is TGTGCTCTTGGGGAACTACCTAATTTCTGGGGGTCCCATTATCACACCGATAAACTCATCTTT. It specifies CALGELPNFWGSHYHTDKLIF.

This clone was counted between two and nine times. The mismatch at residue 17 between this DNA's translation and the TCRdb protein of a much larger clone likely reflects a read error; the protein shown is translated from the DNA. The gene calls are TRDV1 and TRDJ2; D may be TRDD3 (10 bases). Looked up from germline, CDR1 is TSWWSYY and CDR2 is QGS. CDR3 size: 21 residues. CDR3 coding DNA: TGTGCTCTTGGGGAACCTACCTTCCTACAGGGGGATACGCATAGGACAGTACAACTCTTCTTT. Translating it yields CALGEPTFLQGDTHRTVQLFF.

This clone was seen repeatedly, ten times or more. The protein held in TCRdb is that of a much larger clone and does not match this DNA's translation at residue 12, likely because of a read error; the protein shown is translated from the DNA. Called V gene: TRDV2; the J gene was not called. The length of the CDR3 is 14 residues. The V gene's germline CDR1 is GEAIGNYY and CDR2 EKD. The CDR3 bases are TGTGCCTGTGACTTCCCCTCTCTGCCCGATAAACACATCTTT. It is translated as CACDFPSLPDKHIF.

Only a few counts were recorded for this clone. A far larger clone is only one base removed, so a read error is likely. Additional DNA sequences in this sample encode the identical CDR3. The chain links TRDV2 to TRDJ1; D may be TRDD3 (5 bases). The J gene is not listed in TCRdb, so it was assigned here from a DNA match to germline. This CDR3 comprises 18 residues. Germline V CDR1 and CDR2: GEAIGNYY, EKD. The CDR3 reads CACDTSTTWAPYTDKLIF. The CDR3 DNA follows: TGTGCCTGTGACACATCTACGACCTGGGCCCCGTACACTGATAAACTCATCTTT.

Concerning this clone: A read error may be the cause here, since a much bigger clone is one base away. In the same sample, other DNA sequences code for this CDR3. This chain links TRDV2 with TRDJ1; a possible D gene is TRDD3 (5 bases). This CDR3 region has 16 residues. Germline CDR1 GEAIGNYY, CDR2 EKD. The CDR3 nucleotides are TGCGCCTGTGACGCCTTGAGCGGGGGGTACACCGATAAACTCATCTTT. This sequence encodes CACDALSGGYTDKLIF.

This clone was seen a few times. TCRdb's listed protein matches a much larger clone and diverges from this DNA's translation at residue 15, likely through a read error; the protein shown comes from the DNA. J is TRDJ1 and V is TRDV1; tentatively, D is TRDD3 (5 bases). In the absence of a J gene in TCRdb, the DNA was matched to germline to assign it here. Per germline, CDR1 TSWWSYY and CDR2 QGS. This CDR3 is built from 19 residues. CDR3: CALGGLSRSGALYTGKLIF. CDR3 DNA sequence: TGTGCTCTTGGGGGACTCTCGAGGTCGGGGGCCCTGTACACCGGTAAACTCATCTTT.

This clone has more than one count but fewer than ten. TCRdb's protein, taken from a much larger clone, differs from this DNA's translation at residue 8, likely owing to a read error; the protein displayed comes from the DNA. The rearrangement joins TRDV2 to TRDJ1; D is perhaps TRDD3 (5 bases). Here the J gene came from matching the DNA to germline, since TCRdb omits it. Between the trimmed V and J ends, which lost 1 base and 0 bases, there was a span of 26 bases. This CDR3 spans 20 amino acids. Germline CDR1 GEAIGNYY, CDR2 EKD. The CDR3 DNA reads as TGTGCCTGTGACACTATCACGGCTCGGGGACAGATCCCCTACACCGATAAACTCATCTTT. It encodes CACDTITARGQIPYTDKLIF.

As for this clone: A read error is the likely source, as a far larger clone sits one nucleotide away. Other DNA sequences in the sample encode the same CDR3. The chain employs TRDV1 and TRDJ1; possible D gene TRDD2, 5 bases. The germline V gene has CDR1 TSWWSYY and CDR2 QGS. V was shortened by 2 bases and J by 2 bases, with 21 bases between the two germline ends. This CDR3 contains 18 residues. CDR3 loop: CALGEGRPLPTNTDKLIF. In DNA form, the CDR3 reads TGTGCTCTTGGGGAAGGGAGACCGCTTCCGACCAATACCGATAAACTCATCTTT.

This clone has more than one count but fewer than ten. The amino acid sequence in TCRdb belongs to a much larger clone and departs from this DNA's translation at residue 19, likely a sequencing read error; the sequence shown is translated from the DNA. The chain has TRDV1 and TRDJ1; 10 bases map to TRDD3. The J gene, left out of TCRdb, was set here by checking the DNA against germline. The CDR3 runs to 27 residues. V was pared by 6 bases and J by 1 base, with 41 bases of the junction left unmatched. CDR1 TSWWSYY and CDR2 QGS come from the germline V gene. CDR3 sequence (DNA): TGTGCTCTTGGAAAACAGAAGCTTCTCGCCACGCGGATGCAGGGGGATACGCGTACGAGGGCCACCGATAAACTCATCTTT. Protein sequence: CALGKQKLLATRMQGDTRTRATDKLIF.